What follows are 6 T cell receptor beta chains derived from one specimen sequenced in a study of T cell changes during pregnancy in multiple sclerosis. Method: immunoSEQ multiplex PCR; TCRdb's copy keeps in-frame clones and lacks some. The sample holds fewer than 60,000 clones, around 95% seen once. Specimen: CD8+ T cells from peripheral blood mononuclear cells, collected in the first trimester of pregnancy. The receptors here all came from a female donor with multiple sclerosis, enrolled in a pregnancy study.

This CDR3 is CASSYWGGNEKLFF. Here the CDR3 DNA reads TGTGCCAGCAGTTACTGGGGGGGCAATGAAAAACTGTTTTTT. The chain combines TRBV6-5 with TRBJ1-4; D perhaps matches TRBD1 (6 bases). There are 14 residues in the CDR3. Trimming left V 1 base short and J 5 bases short, with 8 bases between. CDR1 and CDR2 from the germline V gene are MNHEY and SVGAGI.

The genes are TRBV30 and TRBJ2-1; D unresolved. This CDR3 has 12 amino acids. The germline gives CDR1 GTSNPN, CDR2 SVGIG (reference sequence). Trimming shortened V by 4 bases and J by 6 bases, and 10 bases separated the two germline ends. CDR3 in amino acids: CAWTPAANEQFF. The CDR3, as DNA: TGTGCCTGGACGCCGGCGGCCAATGAGCAGTTCTTC. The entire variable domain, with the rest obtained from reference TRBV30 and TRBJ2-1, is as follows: SQTIHQWPATLVQPVGSPLSLECTVEGTSNPNLYWYRQAAGRGLQLLFYSVGIGQISSEVPQNLSASRPQDRQFILSSKKLLLSDSGFYLCAWTPAANEQFFGPGTRLTVL.

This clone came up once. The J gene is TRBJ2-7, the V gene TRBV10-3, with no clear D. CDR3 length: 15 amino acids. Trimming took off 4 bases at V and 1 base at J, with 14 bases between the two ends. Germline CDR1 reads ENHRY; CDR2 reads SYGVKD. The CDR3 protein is CAISAHSHPSYEQYF. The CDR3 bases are TGTGCCATCAGTGCTCACAGTCACCCTTCCTACGAGCAGTACTTC.

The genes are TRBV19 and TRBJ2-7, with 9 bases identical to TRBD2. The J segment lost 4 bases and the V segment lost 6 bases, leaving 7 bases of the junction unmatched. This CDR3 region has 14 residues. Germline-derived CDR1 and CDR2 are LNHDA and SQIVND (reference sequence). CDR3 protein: CASSFSGSGYEQYF. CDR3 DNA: TGTGCCAGTAGCTTTAGCGGGAGCGGGTACGAGCAGTACTTC.

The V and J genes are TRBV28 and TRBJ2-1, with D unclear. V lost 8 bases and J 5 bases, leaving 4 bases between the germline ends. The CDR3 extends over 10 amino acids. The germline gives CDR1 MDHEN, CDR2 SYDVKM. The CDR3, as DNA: TGTGCCAGCGCGGACAATGAGCAGTTCTTC. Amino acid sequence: CASADNEQFF.

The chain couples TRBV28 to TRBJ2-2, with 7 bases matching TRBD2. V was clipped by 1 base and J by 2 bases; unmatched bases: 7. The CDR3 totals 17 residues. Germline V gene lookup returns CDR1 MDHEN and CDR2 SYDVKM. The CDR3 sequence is CASSLFGGGDNTGELFF. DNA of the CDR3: TGTGCCAGCAGTTTATTCGGGGGAGGGGATAACACCGGGGAGCTGTTTTTT.